This TCR beta chain was obtained from a study of technical replicates of blood from several donors. The repertoire was sequenced with immunoSEQ multiplex PCR; TCRdb's copy has only in-frame clones and lacks some. The data show more than 10,000 clones, about 94% seen once. The sample consisted of PBMCs. This TCR came from a human donor in good health.

The CDR3 nucleotides are TGTGCCAGTACGTTTGTTCACGGGAACACTGAAGCTTTCTTT. It specifies CASTFVHGNTEAFF. The V and J genes are TRBV19 and TRBJ1-1; the D is unclear. The V and J ends lost 7 bases and 1 base respectively, with 13 bases between them. This CDR3 spans 14 amino acids. CDR1 and CDR2 (germline): LNHDA, SQIVND (reference sequence).